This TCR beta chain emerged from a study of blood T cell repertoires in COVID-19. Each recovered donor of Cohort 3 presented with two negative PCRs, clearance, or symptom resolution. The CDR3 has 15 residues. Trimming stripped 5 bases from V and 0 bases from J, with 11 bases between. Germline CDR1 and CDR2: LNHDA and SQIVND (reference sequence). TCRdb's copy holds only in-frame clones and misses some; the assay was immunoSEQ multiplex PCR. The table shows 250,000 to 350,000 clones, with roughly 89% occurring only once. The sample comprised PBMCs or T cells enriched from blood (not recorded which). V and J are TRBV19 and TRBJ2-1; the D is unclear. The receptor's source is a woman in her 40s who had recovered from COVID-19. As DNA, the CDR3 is TGTGCCAGTAGTCTAAACAGAAACTCCTACAATGAGCAGTTCTTC. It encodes CASSLNRNSYNEQFF.